This TCR beta chain was sequenced for a study of T cell responses to AZD1222 COVID-19 vaccine. Repertoires were generated with immunoSEQ multiplex PCR, while TCRdb's copy carries only in-frame clones and drops some. Altogether over 80,000 clones are present, approximately 93% being singletons, with the ten largest covering 6.5% to 10%. There are a few counts of this clone. This clonotype originated in an adult who received the AZD1222 COVID-19 vaccine. Sequencing was performed on peripheral blood, taken 28 days after the second AZD1222 dose.

CDR3 nucleotide sequence: TGTGCCAGCAGTCCCGGACAGGGGCGGGCTAACTATGGCTACACCTTC. The encoded protein is CASSPGQGRANYGYTF. The chain is built from TRBV6-2 or TRBV6-3 and TRBJ1-2, with TRBD1 identical over 9 bases. Germline-derived CDR1 and CDR2 are MNHEY and SVGEGT. This CDR3 region has 16 residues. V was clipped by 5 bases and J by 0 bases; unmatched bases: 7.